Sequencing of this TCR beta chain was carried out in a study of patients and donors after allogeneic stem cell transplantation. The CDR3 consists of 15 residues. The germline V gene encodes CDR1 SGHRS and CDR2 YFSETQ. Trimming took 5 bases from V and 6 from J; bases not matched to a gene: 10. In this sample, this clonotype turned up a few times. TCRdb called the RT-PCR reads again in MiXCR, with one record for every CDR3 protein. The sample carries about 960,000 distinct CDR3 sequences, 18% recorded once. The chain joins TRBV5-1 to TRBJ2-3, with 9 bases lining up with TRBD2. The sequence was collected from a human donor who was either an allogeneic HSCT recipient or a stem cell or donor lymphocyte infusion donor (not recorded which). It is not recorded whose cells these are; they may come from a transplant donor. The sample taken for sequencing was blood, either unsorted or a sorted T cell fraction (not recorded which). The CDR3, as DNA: TGCGCCAGCAGTATCGGGACTAGCAGCGGCGATACGCAGTATTTT. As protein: CASSIGTSSGDTQYF.